This TCR beta chain came from a study of blood T cell repertoires in COVID-19. Overall study: The samples span acute and convalescent COVID-19 from the United States, Italy and Spain. Sources were T cells, B-cell-depleted T cells, or PBMCs; the material itself was cDNA or gDNA.

The CDR3 length is 17 residues. Germline CDR1 SGHAT, CDR2 FQNNGV. V was cut by 5 bases and J by 3 bases, with 20 bases left in between. Study processing details: Quantification of nucleated cells was approximated via reference gene primer amplification. TCRdb's table, derived via immunoSEQ multiplex PCR, lists solely in-frame clones and lacks some. That table is the source of V, J and clone size, and D and trimming were worked out from the DNA. Of roughly 59,000 clones listed, roughly 72% are singletons. This receptor was identified in a woman between 45 and 65 years old with active or convalescent COVID-19. The source material was peripheral blood. The chain has TRBV11-2 and TRBJ1-3; the D gene is possibly TRBD1 (5 bases). This CDR3 is CASSLIFGGDVGNTIYF. In nucleotides, the CDR3 is TGTGCCAGCAGCCTAATTTTTGGAGGGGACGTTGGAAACACCATATATTTT.